The clone carrying this T cell receptor (beta chain) was recorded only once. Residents of 24 US areas, aged roughly 18 to 89 years, made up the participants. Recovery among Cohort 3 donors was established by two negative PCRs, clearance, or symptom resolution. The data derive from a study of blood T cell repertoires in COVID-19. Study background: Samples of COVID-19 (acute and convalescent) were obtained from the United States, Italy and Spain. Nucleic acid was either cDNA or gDNA, and it came from T cells, B-cell-depleted T cells, or PBMCs.

The CDR3 has 16 residues. Germline V gives CDR1 SGHAT, CDR2 FQDESV (reference sequence). Trimming removed 3 bases from V and 5 bases from J, with 19 bases in between. Generated by immunoSEQ multiplex PCR, the TCRdb table keeps only in-frame clones and is missing some. The sample consists of approximately 350,000 clones, approximately 84% of them appearing once. The V call is TRBV11-1, the J call TRBJ2-5; a possible D gene is TRBD2 (5 bases). Input material: PBMCs or T cells enriched from blood (not recorded which). This clonotype originated in a woman in her 30s who had recovered from COVID-19. The CDR3 spells CASSFSRGSLVETQYF. CDR3 nucleotide sequence: TGTGCCAGCAGCTTCTCCCGCGGGTCCCTTGTGGAGACCCAGTACTTC. The full variable domain, in which reference TRBV11-1 and TRBJ2-5 provide the parts outside the CDR3, is EAEVAQSPRYKITEKSQAVAFWCDPISGHATLYWYRQILGQGPELLVQFQDESVVDDSQLPKDRFSAERLKGVDSTLKIQPAELGDSAMYLCASSFSRGSLVETQYFGPGTRLLVL.